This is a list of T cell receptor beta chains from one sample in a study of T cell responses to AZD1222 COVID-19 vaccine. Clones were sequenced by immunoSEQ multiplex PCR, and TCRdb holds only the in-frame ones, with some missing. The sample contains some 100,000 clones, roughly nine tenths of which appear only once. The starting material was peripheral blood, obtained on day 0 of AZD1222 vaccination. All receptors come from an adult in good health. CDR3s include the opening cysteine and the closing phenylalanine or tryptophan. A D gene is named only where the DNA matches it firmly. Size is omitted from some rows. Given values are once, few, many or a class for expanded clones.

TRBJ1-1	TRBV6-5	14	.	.	CASRRDETNTEAFF	TGTGCCAGCAGGAGGGATGAAACGAACACTGAAGCTTTCTTT
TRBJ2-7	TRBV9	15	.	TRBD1	CASSLKSGQGGEQYF	TGTGCCAGCAGCTTGAAGTCGGGACAGGGGGGCGAGCAGTACTTC
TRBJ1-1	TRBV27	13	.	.	CASSLQWGGEAFF	TGTGCCAGCAGTTTACAGTGGGGAGGGGAAGCTTTCTTT
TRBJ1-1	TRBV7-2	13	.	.	CASRWTVNTEAFF	TGTGCCAGCCGCTGGACGGTGAACACTGAAGCTTTCTTT
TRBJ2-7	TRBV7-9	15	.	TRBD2	CASTDRGGGPYEQYF	TGTGCCAGCACCGATCGGGGCGGGGGTCCCTACGAGCAGTACTTC
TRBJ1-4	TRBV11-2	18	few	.	CASSPLGTGDATNEKLFF	TGTGCCAGCAGCCCCTTAGGAACGGGCGATGCAACTAATGAAAAACTGTTTTTT
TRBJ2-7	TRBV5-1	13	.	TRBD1	CASQGQPSYEQYF	TGCGCCAGCCAGGGACAGCCCTCCTACGAGCAGTACTTC
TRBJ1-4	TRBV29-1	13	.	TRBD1	CSVAGTGNEKLFF	TGCAGCGTTGCCGGGACAGGGAATGAAAAACTGTTTTTT
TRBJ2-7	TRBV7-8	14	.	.	CASSLSWTAYEQYF	TGTGCCAGCAGCCTTTCCTGGACGGCTTACGAGCAGTACTTC
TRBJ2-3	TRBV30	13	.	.	CAWTVLVGDTQYF	TGTGCCTGGACCGTACTAGTCGGGGATACGCAGTATTTT
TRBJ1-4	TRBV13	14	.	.	CASSSRDYSEKLFF	TGTGCCAGCAGCTCCCGGGACTACTCTGAAAAACTGTTTTTT
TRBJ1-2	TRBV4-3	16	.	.	CASSQDWGWTDHGYTF	TGCGCCAGCAGCCAAGATTGGGGCTGGACAGATCATGGCTACACCTTC
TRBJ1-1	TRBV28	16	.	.	CASSLSERTGSIEAFF	TGTGCCAGCAGTTTGTCAGAAAGAACAGGCTCTATTGAAGCTTTCTTT
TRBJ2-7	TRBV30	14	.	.	CAWTKQANSYEQYF	TGTGCCTGGACAAAACAGGCTAATTCCTACGAGCAGTACTTC
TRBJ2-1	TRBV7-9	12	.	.	CASSRLYNEQFF	TGTGCCAGCAGCAGACTGTACAATGAGCAGTTCTTC
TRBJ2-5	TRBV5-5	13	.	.	CASRAGVGETQYF	TGTGCCAGCAGGGCCGGGGTTGGGGAGACCCAGTACTTC
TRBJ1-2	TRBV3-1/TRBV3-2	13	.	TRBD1	CASSPQGFYGYTF	TGTGCCAGCAGCCCACAGGGGTTCTATGGCTACACCTTC
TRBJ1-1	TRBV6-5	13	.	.	CASRQGRGTEAFF	TGTGCCAGCAGGCAGGGGCGGGGCACTGAAGCTTTCTTT
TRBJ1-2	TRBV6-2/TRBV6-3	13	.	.	CASSSTETYGYTF	TGTGCCAGCAGTTCTACAGAAACCTATGGCTACACCTTC
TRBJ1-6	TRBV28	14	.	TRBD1	CASSLTGVGSPLHF	TGTGCCAGCAGCCTTACAGGGGTCGGGTCACCCCTCCACTTT
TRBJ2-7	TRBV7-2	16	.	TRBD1	CASSLRSAGTGYEQYF	TGTGCCAGCAGCTTAAGATCCGCCGGGACAGGCTACGAGCAGTACTTC
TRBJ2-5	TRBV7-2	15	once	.	CASSFYRTYQETQYF	TGTGCCAGCAGCTTTTACCGGACTTACCAAGAGACCCAGTACTTC
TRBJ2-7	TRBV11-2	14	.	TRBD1	CASSYRGPLYEQYF	TGTGCCAGCAGCTACAGGGGGCCTCTCTACGAGCAGTACTTC
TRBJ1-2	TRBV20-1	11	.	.	CSAGAGYGYTF	TGCAGTGCAGGGGCGGGCTATGGCTACACCTTC
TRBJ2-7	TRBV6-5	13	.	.	CASSYSGSYEQYF	TGTGCCAGCAGTTACTCCGGTTCCTACGAGCAGTACTTC
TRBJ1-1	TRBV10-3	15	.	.	CAISESRDTNTEAFF	TGTGCCATCAGTGAGTCGAGGGACACGAACACTGAAGCTTTCTTT
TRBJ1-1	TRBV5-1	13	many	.	CASSSGLNTEAFF	TGCGCCAGCAGCTCCGGACTGAACACTGAAGCTTTCTTT
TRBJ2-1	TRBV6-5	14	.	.	CASRNRDSYNEQFF	TGTGCCAGCAGAAATAGAGACTCCTACAATGAGCAGTTCTTC
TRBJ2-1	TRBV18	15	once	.	CASSPGPGTTGEQFF	TGTGCCAGCTCACCGGGACCGGGAACTACAGGGGAGCAGTTCTTC
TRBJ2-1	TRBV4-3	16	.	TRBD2	CASSRERGSSYNEQFF	TGCGCCAGCAGCCGAGAGCGGGGGAGCTCCTACAATGAGCAGTTCTTC
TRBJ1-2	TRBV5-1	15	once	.	CASSLTGGRDYGYTF	TGCGCCAGCAGCTTGACCGGAGGCAGGGACTATGGCTACACCTTC
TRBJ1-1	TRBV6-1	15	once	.	CASSEWGGMNTEAFF	TGTGCCAGCAGTGAGTGGGGGGGGATGAACACTGAAGCTTTCTTT
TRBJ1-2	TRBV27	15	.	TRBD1	CASTPAGGANYGYTF	TGTGCCAGCACCCCTGCAGGGGGAGCTAACTATGGCTACACCTTC
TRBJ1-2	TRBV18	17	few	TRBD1	CASSLPDRGLPLYGYTF	TGTGCCAGCTCACTACCAGACAGGGGCCTTCCACTCTATGGCTACACCTTC
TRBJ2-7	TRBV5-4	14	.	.	CASSNPTARSEQYF	TGTGCCAGCAGCAATCCCACCGCTAGAAGCGAGCAGTACTTC
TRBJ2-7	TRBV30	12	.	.	CAWSPLLNEQYF	TGTGCCTGGAGTCCCCTGTTGAACGAGCAGTACTTC
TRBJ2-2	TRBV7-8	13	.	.	CASTRGDTGELFF	TGTGCCAGCACCAGGGGAGACACCGGGGAGCTGTTTTTT
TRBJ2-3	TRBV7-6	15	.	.	CASSRNGGRTDTQYF	TGTGCCAGCAGCCGAAATGGCGGGCGCACAGATACGCAGTATTTT
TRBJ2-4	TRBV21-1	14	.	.	CASSRMPTKNIQYF	TGTGCCAGCAGCAGGATGCCTACCAAAAACATTCAGTACTTC
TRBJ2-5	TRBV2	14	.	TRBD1	CASPPTGGLETQYF	TGTGCCTCACCCCCGACAGGGGGTTTAGAGACCCAGTACTTC
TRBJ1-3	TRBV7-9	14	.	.	CASSPQGKEDTIYF	TGTGCCAGCAGCCCCCAGGGCAAGGAAGACACCATATATTTT
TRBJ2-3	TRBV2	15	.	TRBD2	CASRPTSGGPNTQYF	TGTGCCAGCAGACCGACTAGCGGGGGGCCGAATACGCAGTATTTT
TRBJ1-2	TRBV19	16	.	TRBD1	CASSGQGRLANYGYTF	TGTGCCAGTAGTGGACAGGGCCGGCTAGCTAACTATGGCTACACCTTC
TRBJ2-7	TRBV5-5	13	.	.	CASSPGQDYEQYF	TGTGCCAGCAGCCCAGGACAAGACTACGAGCAGTACTTC
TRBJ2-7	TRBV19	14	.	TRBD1	CASSTRDSSYEQYF	TGTGCCAGTAGTACCAGGGACAGCTCCTACGAGCAGTACTTC
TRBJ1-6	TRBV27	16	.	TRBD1	CASSSFGTGYNSPLHF	TGTGCCAGCAGTTCCTTCGGGACAGGGTATAATTCACCCCTCCACTTT
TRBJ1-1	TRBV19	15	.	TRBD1	CASSLTTGLASEAFF	TGTGCCAGTAGTCTCACGACAGGGCTCGCCTCTGAAGCTTTCTTT
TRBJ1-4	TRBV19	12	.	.	CALRGDDEKLFF	TGTGCTCTACGAGGGGACGATGAAAAACTGTTTTTT
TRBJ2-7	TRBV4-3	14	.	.	CASSRDYSSYEQYF	TGCGCCAGCAGCCGAGACTATTCATCCTACGAGCAGTACTTC